Following are 17 T cell receptor beta chains from one sample sequenced in a study of control samples from healthy donors and cancer patients. Clones were read by immunoSEQ multiplex PCR, and TCRdb kept only the in-frame ones, dropping some. The sample holds fewer than 90,000 clones, about 90% seen once. Specimen: PBMCs. Receptor source: a woman aged 55 to 70 with head and neck cancer.

This clone came up a few times. The chain uses TRBV18 and TRBJ2-7, with TRBD2 as a possible D gene (5 bases). This CDR3 has 14 residues. Germline loops: CDR1 KGHSH, CDR2 LQKENI. Trimming pared 5 bases from V and 0 bases from J, leaving 11 bases between. CDR3 nucleotides: TGTGCCAGCTCAACCGGACTGGTCTCCTACGAGCAGTACTTC. Its translation: CASSTGLVSYEQYF.

The chain recombines TRBV18 with TRBJ1-2; D may be TRBD1 (6 bases). This CDR3 comprises 12 residues. V lost 6 bases and J lost 8, with 13 bases in between. The germline CDR1 and CDR2 sequences are KGHSH and LQKENI. CDR3 sequence (DNA): TGTGCCAGCTCGTCAGGGGAGTGGGGCTACACCTTC. Translation gives CASSSGEWGYTF.

This chain joins TRBV5-1 and TRBJ1-5, with 8 bases identical to TRBD1. The V gene's germline CDR1 is SGHRS and CDR2 YFSETQ. The CDR3 has 15 amino acids. V dropped 0 bases and J dropped 7; count of bases not matched to a gene: 6. The CDR3 DNA is TGCGCCAGCAGCTTGGCGACAGGGGTTGGCCAGCCCCAGCATTTT. Translating gives CASSLATGVGQPQHF.

The chain is built from TRBV7-9 and TRBJ2-3, with 10 bases identical to TRBD1. Trimming removed 5 bases from V and 5 bases from J; junction bases left unmatched: 7. This CDR3 is built from 15 residues. Germline loops: CDR1 SEHNR, CDR2 FQNEAQ (reference sequence). The CDR3 region has the DNA TGTGCCAGCAGCCCGCAGGGACAGGGGAGAGATACGCAGTATTTT. Amino acid sequence: CASSPQGQGRDTQYF.

The chain uses TRBV7-2 and TRBJ1-6; D ambiguous. Germline V CDR1 and CDR2: SGHTA, FQGNSA. V lost 8 bases to trimming and J lost 9 bases, with 14 bases between them. The CDR3 contains 13 residues. CDR3 coding DNA: TGTGCCAGCCGGGGTATGGTTGGTTCACCCCTCCACTTT. Protein product: CASRGMVGSPLHF.

The CDR3 protein is CASSPKVRVGSEQFF. The DNA of the CDR3 is TGTGCCAGCAGCCCTAAAGTCAGGGTGGGAAGTGAGCAGTTCTTC. V usage is TRBV7-9 and J usage is TRBJ2-1; TRBD1 is a possible D gene (5 bases). This CDR3 contains 15 residues. In germline, CDR1 is SEHNR, CDR2 FQNEAQ (reference sequence). The V end was cut by 5 bases, the J end by 9 bases, with 20 bases between.

The genes are TRBV7-3 and TRBJ2-2; TRBD2 agrees at 8 bases. The V gene end was trimmed by 1 base and the J gene end by 1 base; junction bases not matched to a gene: 2. Germline-derived CDR1 and CDR2 are SGHTA and FQGTGA. This CDR3 has 16 residues. The CDR3 region is CASSLISGRNTGELFF. The CDR3 DNA is TGTGCCAGCAGCTTAATAAGCGGGAGGAACACCGGGGAGCTGTTTTTT. The entire variable domain, with the rest obtained from reference TRBV7-3 and TRBJ2-2, is as follows: GAGVSQTPSNKVTEKGKYVELRCDPISGHTALYWYRQSLGQGPEFLIYFQGTGAADDSGLPNDRFFAVRPEGSVSTLKIQRTERGDSAVYLCASSLISGRNTGELFFGEGSRLTVL.

V gene TRBV30 combines with J gene TRBJ1-4; 11 bases are a match to TRBD1. The CDR3 has 15 amino acids. Germline V gene sequence: CDR1 GTSNPN, CDR2 SVGIG (reference sequence). V dropped 0 bases and J dropped 7; count of bases not matched to a gene: 4. The CDR3 is CAWSVLGQGAEKLFF. The CDR3 DNA follows: TGTGCCTGGAGTGTACTAGGACAGGGGGCTGAAAAACTGTTTTTT.

This chain connects TRBV5-6 to TRBJ1-1, with 7 bases that match TRBD1. CDR1 is SGHDT, CDR2 YYEEEE, per germline. The CDR3 sequence is 17 residues long. V shed 0 bases and J 5 bases; nucleotides not matched to a gene: 13. CDR3 in amino acids: CASSLAGDRLGRTEAFF. DNA of the CDR3: TGTGCCAGCAGCTTGGCGGGGGACAGACTAGGTAGGACTGAAGCTTTCTTT.

The chain carries TRBV5-5 and TRBJ2-5, with TRBD1 matching over 8 bases. J gave up 5 bases and V 1 base, and 4 bases lay outside the gene matches. Germline assignment: CDR1 SGHKS and CDR2 YYEKEE (reference sequence). The CDR3 loop spans 14 amino acids. The CDR3 DNA reads TGTGCCAGCAGCTTGATCAGGGGGCAGGAGACCCAGTACTTC. It yields the protein CASSLIRGQETQYF.

The CDR3 protein is CASSLTRGSYNEQFF. For the CDR3, the DNA is TGCGCCAGCAGCTTGACCAGGGGCTCCTACAATGAGCAGTTCTTC. The chain links TRBV5-1 to TRBJ2-1; D is possibly TRBD1 (6 bases). The V and J ends lost 1 base and 0 bases respectively, with 8 bases between them. This CDR3 is built from 15 residues. From germline, CDR1 is SGHRS and CDR2 YFSETQ.

The CDR3 coding sequence is TGTGCCAGTAGTATAGACCGGGGGGCAAATGAGCAGTTCTTC. As protein: CASSIDRGANEQFF. This sequence joins TRBV19 and TRBJ2-1; weak D call: TRBD2 (7 bases). The V gene lost 0 bases and the J gene lost 7 bases, with 10 bases spanning the gap. This CDR3 has 14 amino acids. The germline CDR1 and CDR2 sequences are LNHDA and SQIVND (reference sequence). Variable domain in full (rest from reference TRBV19 and TRBJ2-1): DGGITQSPKYLFRKEGQNVTLSCEQNLNHDAMYWYRQDPGQGLRLIYYSQIVNDFQKGDIAEGYSVSREKKESFPLTVTSAQKNPTAFYLCASSIDRGANEQFFGPGTRLTVL.

DNA for the CDR3: TGTGCCACCAGCAGAGCCCCCCCCGGCGGGACTCACAGCTCCTACAATGAGCAGTTCTTC. Translation: CATSRAPPGGTHSSYNEQFF. The V and J genes are TRBV15 and TRBJ2-1; D perhaps matches TRBD2 (6 bases). Germline CDR1 LNHNV, CDR2 YYDKDF (reference sequence). V was cut by 1 base and J by 0 bases, with 22 bases left in between. The CDR3 has 20 amino acids.

This clone was counted only a few times. V gene TRBV18 combines with J gene TRBJ1-5; unclear D gene. Germline V gene data show CDR1 as KGHSH and CDR2 as LQKENI. With 3 bases removed from V and 6 bases from J, the gap between germline ends came to 15 bases. The CDR3 totals 15 residues. CDR3 residues: CASSPSADRAQPQHF. In nucleotides, the CDR3 is TGTGCCAGCTCACCCAGCGCAGATAGGGCTCAGCCCCAGCATTTT.

The rearrangement joins TRBV10-3 to TRBJ1-1; D unclear. Trimming pared 0 bases from V and 0 bases from J, leaving 8 bases between. CDR1 and CDR2 from the germline V gene are ENHRY and SYGVKD. The CDR3 spans 15 residues. The CDR3 here is CAISESPGMNTEAFF. In DNA form, the CDR3 reads TGTGCCATCAGTGAGTCTCCGGGGATGAACACTGAAGCTTTCTTT.

The chain carries TRBV3-1 (or the pseudogene TRBV3-2) and TRBJ2-7; TRBD2 aligns across 10 bases. After removal of 4 bases from V and 2 bases from J, the junction contained 11 bases not matched to a gene. The CDR3 loop spans 17 amino acids. CDR1 and CDR2 from the germline V gene are LGHDT and YNNKEL (reference sequence). This CDR3 reads CASSPSGRTSGAYEQYF. DNA of the CDR3: TGTGCCAGCAGCCCCTCTGGACGGACTAGCGGAGCCTACGAGCAGTACTTC.

In its sample, this clone was seen once. The genes are TRBV4-2 and TRBJ1-3; no firm D call. The CDR3 runs 17 residues. From germline, CDR1 is LGHNA and CDR2 YNFKEQ. The V end was cut by 0 bases, the J end by 1 base, with 13 bases between. The CDR3 DNA is TGTGCCAGCAGCCAAGACCCCTGGACGGAGTCTGGAAACACCATATATTTT. It translates to CASSQDPWTESGNTIYF.